This note documents a single TCR beta chain sequence. This clone occurred once. There is no known antigen for this receptor. Base qualities are not provided; no much larger clone lies one nucleotide away. Each collaborating institution followed its own protocols to collect whole blood in K2EDTA tubes. For TCRbeta analysis, collaborators shipped samples as frozen whole blood, isolated PBMCs, or DNA extracted from either of those sample types. TCRbeta CDR3 regions were amplified from genomic DNA using the immunoSEQ Assay, a bias-controlled multiplex PCR. The paper's data handling went like this. The number of nucleated cells in each sample was estimated by amplification of reference gene primers within the assay. To quantify the absolute abundance of each unique TCRbeta CDR3 rearrangement, sequence reads were collapsed and filtered. For each sample, productive Simpson clonality was calculated as the square root of Simpson's diversity index over productive rearrangements. Drawn from immuneACCESS, this table holds only the in-frame rearrangements with V and J called that TCRdb kept. Clones are partly lost; checked studies trace under half to an unresolved V gene and leave the rest unexplained. That table furnishes V, J and clone size, whereas the DNA furnished D and trimming. The sample table contains 100,000 or so clones; only one count was recorded for 65% to 75% of them. Approximately 6.3% of the sample rests with the top ten.

The data were taken from a study of blood T cell repertoires in COVID-19 (TCRdb year 2020). In terms of the full investigation: Collaborator samples came from the United States, Italy and Spain and covered acute and convalescent phases of COVID-19. A de-identified subject ID, COVID-19 status, age in years and sex were almost always included in the sample metadata. Samples came from the ongoing ImmuneRACE study (first 160 participants) plus 1,254 subjects from 6 global collaborators. The material from the prospective study consisted of cDNA or gDNA derived from T cells, B-cell-depleted T cells, or PBMCs. A freely available public database, intended as a resource for researchers studying the immune response to SARS-CoV-2, is where the repertoires were released. Where available, HLA class I and class II types were obtained from metadata supplied by the sample provider rather than from assay-based typing. Subjects who had been exposed to COVID-19, were actively infected with it, or had recovered from it provided the deeply sampled blood TCRbeta repertoires that made up the dataset.

Overall study results and their limits: Clinical and demographic metadata were provided uncurated, with the amount varying by source and participant.

The TCR sequence derives from an elderly man with acute or convalescent COVID-19. Material for sequencing was peripheral blood.

The CDR3 corresponds to CASSKYQGPYGYTF. The DNA sequence is given as TGTGCCAGCAGTAAGTACCAGGGCCCGTATGGCTACACCTTC. The sequence joins TRBV6-5 to TRBJ1-2; 5 matching bases give a weak D call of TRBD1. The V end loses 5 bases and the J end loses 5 bases, and a stretch of 15 bases separates them. The CDR3 spans 14 residues, from the cysteine through the phenylalanine. Only the CDR3 DNA is retained, 42 bases long and in frame from the first base. The germline V gene supplies CDR1 MNHEY and CDR2 SVGAGI.